These 16 T cell receptor beta chains were all obtained from the same sample, sequenced in a study of T cells after posttransplantation cyclophosphamide. The table came from immunoSEQ multiplex PCR; TCRdb's copy has only in-frame clones and leaves some out. The data show 7,500 to 9,500 clones, 75% to 90% seen once. Sequenced material: memory CD4+ T cells sorted from PBMCs. Receptors were obtained from a woman aged 55-69 years in good health, CMV-negative, and a related stem cell transplant donor.

The rearrangement uses TRBV19 and TRBJ2-1, with no clear D. Trimming shortened V by 6 bases and J by 4 bases, and 10 bases separated the two germline ends. The CDR3 is 13 residues long. The germline gives CDR1 LNHDA, CDR2 SQIVND (reference sequence). CDR3 DNA: TGTGCCAGTAGCCGAGACAATTACAATGAGCAGTTCTTC. Protein: CASSRDNYNEQFF. Full variable domain (missing parts from reference TRBV19 and TRBJ2-1): DGGITQSPKYLFRKEGQNVTLSCEQNLNHDAMYWYRQDPGQGLRLIYYSQIVNDFQKGDIAEGYSVSREKKESFPLTVTSAQKNPTAFYLCASSRDNYNEQFFGPGTRLTVL.

This clone was recorded only once. The V call is TRBV5-1, the J call TRBJ2-7, with TRBD1 matching over 9 bases. The CDR3 sequence is 13 residues long. From germline, CDR1 is SGHRS and CDR2 YFSETQ. The V segment lost 3 bases and the J segment 7 bases; nucleotides outside the gene matches: 5. The CDR3 loop reads CASSSTGGKEQYF. The CDR3 nucleotides are TGCGCCAGCAGCTCGACAGGGGGTAAGGAGCAGTACTTC.

The chain carries TRBV25-1 and TRBJ2-5; possible D gene TRBD2, 6 bases. V was trimmed by 5 bases and J by 4 bases, leaving 14 bases between them. The CDR3 sequence is 14 residues long. Germline V gene data show CDR1 as MGHDK and CDR2 as SYGVNS. The CDR3 loop is CASSSGGVGETQYF. The CDR3 DNA is TGTGCCAGCAGTTCTGGAGGGGTAGGAGAGACCCAGTACTTC. Together with reference TRBV25-1 and TRBJ2-5, the CDR3 gives the full variable domain: EADIYQTPRYLVIGTGKKITLECSQTMGHDKMYWYQQDPGMELHLIHYSYGVNSTEKGDLSSESTVSRIRTEHFPLTLESARPSHTSQYLCASSSGGVGETQYFGPGTRLLVL.

The chain employs TRBV7-2 and TRBJ1-4; D gene unclear. CDR3 length equals 15 residues. V was shortened by 2 bases and J by 9 bases, with 16 bases between the two germline ends. CDR1 is SGHTA, CDR2 FQGNSA, per germline. CDR3 region: CASSLSGTEHQKLFF. CDR3 nucleotide sequence: TGTGCCAGCAGCTTATCCGGCACGGAGCATCAAAAACTGTTTTTT.

The J gene is TRBJ2-5, the V gene TRBV29-1; 7 nucleotides match TRBD1. Germline V gene lookup returns CDR1 SQVTM and CDR2 ANQGSEA. V gave up 4 bases and J gave up 5 bases; unmatched junction bases: 7. The CDR3 is 13 residues long. CDR3 region: CSVGEGARETQYF. The CDR3, as DNA: TGCAGCGTTGGAGAGGGGGCGCGGGAGACCCAGTACTTC.

This chain joins TRBV30 and TRBJ2-1; 7 nucleotides match TRBD1. This CDR3 spans 15 amino acids. With 1 base clipped from V and 0 bases from J, the junction kept 3 bases outside the gene matches. The germline CDR1 and CDR2 sequences are GTSNPN and SVGIG (reference sequence). The CDR3 DNA follows: TGTGCCTGGAGTGCCTCAGGGGGCTCCTACAATGAGCAGTTCTTC. Residues: CAWSASGGSYNEQFF. Based on the CDR3 plus reference TRBV30 and TRBJ2-1, the full variable domain is SQTIHQWPATLVQPVGSPLSLECTVEGTSNPNLYWYRQAAGRGLQLLFYSVGIGQISSEVPQNLSASRPQDRQFILSSKKLLLSDSGFYLCAWSASGGSYNEQFFGPGTRLTVL.

The chain couples TRBV4-3 to TRBJ1-2; weak D call: TRBD1 (6 bases). V was cut by 0 bases and J by 3 bases, with 14 bases left in between. Germline lookup yields CDR1 LGHNA and CDR2 YSLEER. CDR3 length equals 16 residues. CDR3 protein: CASSQDLGGQYYGYTF. CDR3 sequence (DNA): TGCGCCAGCAGCCAAGATTTGGGGGGGCAGTACTATGGCTACACCTTC.

The CDR3 nucleotides read TGTGCCAGCAGTTTATACGCGGCAGGGGGTCAGCCCCAGCATTTT. Residues: CASSLYAAGGQPQHF. V gene TRBV28 combines with J gene TRBJ1-5, with 7 bases aligning to TRBD1. The J segment lost 6 bases and the V segment lost 1 base, leaving 6 bases of the junction unmatched. This CDR3 region has 15 residues. Per germline, CDR1 MDHEN and CDR2 SYDVKM.

The V call is TRBV2, the J call TRBJ2-2, with a tentative D call TRBD1 (6 bases). Trimming removed 3 bases from V and 7 bases from J, with 9 bases in between. Germline V gene sequence: CDR1 SNHLY, CDR2 FYNNEI. The CDR3 runs to 13 residues. CDR3 amino acids: CASSDRGNGELFF. DNA for the CDR3: TGTGCCAGCAGTGACAGGGGAAACGGGGAGCTGTTTTTT.

The J gene is TRBJ2-2, the V gene TRBV7-7; 8 bases line up with TRBD2. Germline assignment: CDR1 SSHAT and CDR2 FNYEAQ (reference sequence). J gave up 7 bases and V 5 bases, and 12 bases lay outside the gene matches. The CDR3 has 16 amino acids. The DNA for the CDR3 is TGTGCCAGCAGCCCCCTCTCAAGCGGGAGTGGCGGGGAGCTGTTTTTT. Translation: CASSPLSSGSGGELFF. Full variable domain (outside the CDR3, taken from reference TRBV7-7 and TRBJ2-2): GAGVSQSPRYKVTKRGQDVTLRCDPISSHATLYWYQQALGQGPEFLTYFNYEAQPDKSGLPSDRFSAERPEGSISTLTIQRTEQRDSAMYRCASSPLSSGSGGELFFGEGSRLTVL.

Written as DNA, the CDR3 is TGTGCCAGCAGCCCAGGGGGTGCTGGGGCCAACGTCCTGACTTTC. It encodes CASSPGGAGANVLTF. The chain joins TRBV7-3 to TRBJ2-6; TRBD1 agrees at 7 bases. Germline V gives CDR1 SGHTA, CDR2 FQGTGA. V trimming: 5 bases; J trimming: 2 bases; junction bases outside the gene matches: 3. There are 15 residues in the CDR3.

V gene TRBV7-2 combines with J gene TRBJ1-2, with 8 bases identical to TRBD1. The CDR3 is 13 residues long. The germline V gene encodes CDR1 SGHTA and CDR2 FQGNSA. The ends lost 5 bases at V and 8 bases at J; junction bases unmatched: 7. CDR3 in amino acids: CASSLDRGRGYTF. CDR3 bases: TGTGCCAGCAGCCTCGACAGGGGTCGGGGCTACACCTTC.

As regards this clone: The junction and the germline gene differ at one end; a read error may be behind it. The V and J genes are TRBV7-7 and TRBJ1-3; D is unresolved. Germline loops: CDR1 SSHAT, CDR2 FNYEAQ (reference sequence). This CDR3 has 19 residues. CDR3 loop: CASSLVGRGLLSSGNTIYF. The CDR3 DNA reads as TGTGCTAGCAGCTTAGTGGGGAGAGGCCTTTTGAGCTCTGGAAACACCATATATTTT.

The chain employs TRBV4-3 and TRBJ2-5, with TRBD1 matching 7 bases. The CDR3 is 18 residues long. CDR1 is LGHNA and CDR2 is YSLEER in the germline V gene. After removal of 0 bases from V and 2 bases from J, the junction contained 12 bases not matched to a gene. This CDR3 reads CASSQDLFGTVGQETQYF. CDR3 nucleotide sequence: TGCGCCAGCAGCCAAGATCTCTTCGGGACAGTGGGTCAAGAGACCCAGTACTTC.

This rearrangement joins TRBV19 to TRBJ1-2; 8 bases align to TRBD1. Germline-derived CDR1 and CDR2 are LNHDA and SQIVND (reference sequence). This CDR3 spans 15 amino acids. V lost 6 bases to trimming and J lost 8 bases; unmatched junction nucleotides: 14. In DNA, the CDR3 is TGTGCCAGTAGACGCCGCACGGACAGGGTGAGGGGCTACACCTTC. Residues: CASRRRTDRVRGYTF.

The gene calls are TRBV7-2 and TRBJ2-1; 11 nucleotides align to TRBD1. Germline-derived CDR1 and CDR2 are SGHTA and FQGNSA. Germline trimming cut 3 bases from V and 7 bases from J; bases unmatched to any gene: 8. The CDR3 is made up of 16 amino acids. The CDR3 DNA reads TGTGCCAGCAGCTTTAAAGCTGGGACAGGGGGGAATGAGCAGTTCTTC. It is translated as CASSFKAGTGGNEQFF.